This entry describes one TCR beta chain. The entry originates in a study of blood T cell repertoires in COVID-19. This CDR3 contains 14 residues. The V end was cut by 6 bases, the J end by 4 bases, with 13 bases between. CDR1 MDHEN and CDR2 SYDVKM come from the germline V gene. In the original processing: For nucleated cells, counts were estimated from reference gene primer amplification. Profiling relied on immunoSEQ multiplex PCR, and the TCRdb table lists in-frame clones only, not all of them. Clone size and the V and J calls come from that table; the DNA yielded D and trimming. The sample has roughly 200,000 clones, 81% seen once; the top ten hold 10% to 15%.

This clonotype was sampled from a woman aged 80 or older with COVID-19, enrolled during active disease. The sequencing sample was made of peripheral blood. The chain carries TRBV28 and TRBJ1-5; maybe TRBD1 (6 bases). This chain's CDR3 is CASRQGHLNQPQHF. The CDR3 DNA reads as TGTGCCAGCAGACAGGGTCATCTAAATCAGCCCCAGCATTTT.